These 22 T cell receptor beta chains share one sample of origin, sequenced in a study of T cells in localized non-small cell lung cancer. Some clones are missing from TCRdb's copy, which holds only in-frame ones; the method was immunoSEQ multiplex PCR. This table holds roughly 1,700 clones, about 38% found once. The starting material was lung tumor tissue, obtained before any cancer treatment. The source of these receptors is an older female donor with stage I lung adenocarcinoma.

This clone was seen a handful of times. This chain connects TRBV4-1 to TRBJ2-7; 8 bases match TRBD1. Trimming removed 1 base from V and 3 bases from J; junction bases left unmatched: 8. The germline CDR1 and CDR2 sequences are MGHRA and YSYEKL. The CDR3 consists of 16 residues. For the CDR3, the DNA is TGCGCCAGCAGCCAAGGGGCGGACAGGGTAAGCTACGAGCAGTACTTC. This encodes CASSQGADRVSYEQYF.

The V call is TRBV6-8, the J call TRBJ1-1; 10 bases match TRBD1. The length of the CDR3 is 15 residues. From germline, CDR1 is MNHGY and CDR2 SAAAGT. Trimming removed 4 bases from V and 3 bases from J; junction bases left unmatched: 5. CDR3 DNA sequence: TGTGCCAGCAGTTTCAGACAGGGGGCCGACACTGAAGCTTTCTTT. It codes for CASSFRQGADTEAFF.

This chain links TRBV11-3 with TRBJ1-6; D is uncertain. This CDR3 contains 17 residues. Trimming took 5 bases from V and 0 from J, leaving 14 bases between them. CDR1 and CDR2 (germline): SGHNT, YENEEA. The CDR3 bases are TGTGCCAGCAGCCACGCGGGGAAGAGCTCCTATAATTCACCCCTCCACTTT. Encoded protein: CASSHAGKSSYNSPLHF. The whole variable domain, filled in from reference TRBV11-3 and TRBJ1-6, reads EAGVVQSPRYKIIEKKQPVAFWCNPISGHNTLYWYLQNLGQGPELLIRYENEEAVDDSQLPKDRFSAERLKGVDSTLKIQPAELGDSAVYLCASSHAGKSSYNSPLHFGNGTRLTVT.

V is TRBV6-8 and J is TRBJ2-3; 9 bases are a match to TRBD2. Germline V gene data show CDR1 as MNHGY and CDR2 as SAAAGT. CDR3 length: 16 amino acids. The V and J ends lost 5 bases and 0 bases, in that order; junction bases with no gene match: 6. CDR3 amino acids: CASSPRTSVSTDTQYF. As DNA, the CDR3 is TGTGCCAGCAGTCCCCGGACTAGCGTCAGCACAGATACGCAGTATTTT.

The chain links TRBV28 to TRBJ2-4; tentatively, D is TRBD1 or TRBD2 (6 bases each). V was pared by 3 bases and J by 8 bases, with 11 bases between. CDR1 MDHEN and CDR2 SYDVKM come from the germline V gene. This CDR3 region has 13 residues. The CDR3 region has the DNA TGTGCCAGCAGTTTGGGGGGCTGGGACATTCAGTACTTC. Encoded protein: CASSLGGWDIQYF.

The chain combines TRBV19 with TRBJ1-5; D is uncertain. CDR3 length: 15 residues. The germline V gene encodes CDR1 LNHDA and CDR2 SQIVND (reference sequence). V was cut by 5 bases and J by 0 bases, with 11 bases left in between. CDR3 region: CASSSSSFSNQPQHF. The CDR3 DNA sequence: TGTGCCAGTAGTTCTTCCAGTTTTAGCAATCAGCCCCAGCATTTT. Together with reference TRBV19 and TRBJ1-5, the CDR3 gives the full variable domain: DGGITQSPKYLFRKEGQNVTLSCEQNLNHDAMYWYRQDPGQGLRLIYYSQIVNDFQKGDIAEGYSVSREKKESFPLTVTSAQKNPTAFYLCASSSSSFSNQPQHFGDGTRLSIL.

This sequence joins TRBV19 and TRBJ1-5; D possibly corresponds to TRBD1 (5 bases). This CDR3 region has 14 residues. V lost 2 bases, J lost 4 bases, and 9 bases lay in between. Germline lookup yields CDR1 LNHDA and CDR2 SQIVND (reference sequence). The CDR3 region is CASSIRGRNQPQHF. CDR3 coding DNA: TGTGCCAGTAGTATAAGGGGTCGGAATCAGCCCCAGCATTTT.

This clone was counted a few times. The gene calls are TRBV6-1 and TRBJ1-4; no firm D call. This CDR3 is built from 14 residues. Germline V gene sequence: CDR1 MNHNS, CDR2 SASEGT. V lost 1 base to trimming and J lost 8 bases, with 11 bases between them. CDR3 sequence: CASSEVGGLEKLFF. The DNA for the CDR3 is TGTGCCAGCAGTGAAGTTGGAGGTTTAGAAAAACTGTTTTTT.

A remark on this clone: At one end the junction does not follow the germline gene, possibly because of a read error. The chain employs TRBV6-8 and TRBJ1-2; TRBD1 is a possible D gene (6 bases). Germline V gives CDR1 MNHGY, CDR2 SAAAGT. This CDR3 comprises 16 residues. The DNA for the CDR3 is TGTGCCAGCAGGTCATCTAGGGGGAGGAGAATATATGACTACACCTTC. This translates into CASRSSRGRRIYDYTF.

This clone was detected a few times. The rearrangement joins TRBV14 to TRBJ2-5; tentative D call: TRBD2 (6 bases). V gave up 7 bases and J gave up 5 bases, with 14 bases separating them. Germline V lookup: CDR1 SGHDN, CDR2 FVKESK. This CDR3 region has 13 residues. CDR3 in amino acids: CASTRGFGETQYF. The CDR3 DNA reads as TGTGCCAGCACTCGGGGGTTTGGGGAGACCCAGTACTTC.

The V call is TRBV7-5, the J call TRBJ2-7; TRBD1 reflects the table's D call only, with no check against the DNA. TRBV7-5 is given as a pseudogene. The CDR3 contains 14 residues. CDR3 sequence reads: CASSPGQGWNEQYV. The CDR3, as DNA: TGTGCCAGCAGCCCAGGACAGGGCTGGAACGAGCAGTACGTC.

CDR3 residues: CATSREFGGAVNGYTF. CDR3 nucleotide sequence: TGTGCCACCAGCAGAGAATTTGGGGGGGCTGTAAATGGCTACACCTTC. The chain uses TRBV15 and TRBJ1-2; tentatively, D is TRBD1 (6 bases). This CDR3 is built from 16 residues. Trimming shortened V by 0 bases and J by 6 bases, and 17 bases separated the two germline ends. The germline V gene encodes CDR1 LNHNV and CDR2 YYDKDF (reference sequence).

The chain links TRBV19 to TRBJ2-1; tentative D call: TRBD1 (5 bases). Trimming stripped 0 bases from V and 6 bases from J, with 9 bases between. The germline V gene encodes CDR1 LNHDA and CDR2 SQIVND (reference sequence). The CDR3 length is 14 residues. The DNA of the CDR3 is TGTGCCAGTAGTATAGATCAGGGAACCAATGAGCAGTTCTTC. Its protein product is CASSIDQGTNEQFF.

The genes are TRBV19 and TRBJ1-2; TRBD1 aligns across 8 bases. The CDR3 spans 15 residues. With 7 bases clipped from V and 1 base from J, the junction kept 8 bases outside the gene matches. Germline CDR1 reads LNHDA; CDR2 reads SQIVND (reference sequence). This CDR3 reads CASKTGTGVNYGYTF. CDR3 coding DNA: TGTGCCAGTAAAACCGGGACAGGAGTTAACTATGGCTACACCTTC.

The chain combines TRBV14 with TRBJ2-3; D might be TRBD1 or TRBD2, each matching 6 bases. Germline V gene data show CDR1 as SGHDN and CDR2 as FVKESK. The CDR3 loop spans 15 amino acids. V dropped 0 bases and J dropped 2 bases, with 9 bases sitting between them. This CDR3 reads CASSQDRGPTDTQYF. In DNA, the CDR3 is TGTGCCAGCAGCCAAGATCGGGGGCCCACAGATACGCAGTATTTT. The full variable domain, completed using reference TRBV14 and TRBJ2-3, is EAGVTQFPSHSVIEKGQTVTLRCDPISGHDNLYWYRRVMGKEIKFLLHFVKESKQDESGMPNNRFLAERTGGTYSTLKVQPAELEDSGVYFCASSQDRGPTDTQYFGPGTRLTVL.

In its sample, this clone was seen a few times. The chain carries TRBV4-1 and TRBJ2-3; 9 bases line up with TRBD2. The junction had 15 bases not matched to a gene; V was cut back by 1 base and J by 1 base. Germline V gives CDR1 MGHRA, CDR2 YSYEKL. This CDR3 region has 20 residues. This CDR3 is CASSQVKSGGAGGRTDTQYF. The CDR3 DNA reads TGCGCCAGCAGCCAAGTTAAATCTGGGGGAGCGGGGGGCCGCACAGATACGCAGTATTTT.

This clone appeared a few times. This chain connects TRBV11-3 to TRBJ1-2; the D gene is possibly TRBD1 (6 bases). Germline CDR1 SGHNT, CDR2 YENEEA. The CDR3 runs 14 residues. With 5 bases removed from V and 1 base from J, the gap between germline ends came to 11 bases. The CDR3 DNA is TGTGCCAGCAGCATAATAGGGGGTAACTATGGCTACACCTTC. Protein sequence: CASSIIGGNYGYTF.

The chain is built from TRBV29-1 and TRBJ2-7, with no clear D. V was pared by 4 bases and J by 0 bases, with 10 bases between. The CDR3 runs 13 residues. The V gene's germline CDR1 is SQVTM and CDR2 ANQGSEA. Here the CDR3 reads CSVVGQHSYEQYF. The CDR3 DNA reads TGCAGCGTTGTGGGCCAGCACTCCTACGAGCAGTACTTC.

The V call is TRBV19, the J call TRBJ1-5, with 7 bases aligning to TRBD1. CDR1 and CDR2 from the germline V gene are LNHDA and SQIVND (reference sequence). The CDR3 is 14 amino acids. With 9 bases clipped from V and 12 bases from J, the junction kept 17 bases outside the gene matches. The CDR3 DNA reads TGTGCCAGCGTGGAAGGGACAGCGACGCCGATCCAGCATTTT. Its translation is CASVEGTATPIQHF.

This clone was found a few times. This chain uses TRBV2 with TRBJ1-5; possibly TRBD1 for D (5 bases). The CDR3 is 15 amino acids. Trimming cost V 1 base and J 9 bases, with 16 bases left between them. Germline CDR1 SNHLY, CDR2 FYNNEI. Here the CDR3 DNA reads TGTGCCAGCAGTGAAGGTCATGGGGCCAGCGGGCCCCAGCATTTT. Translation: CASSEGHGASGPQHF.

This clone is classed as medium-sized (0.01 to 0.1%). The CDR3 DNA sequence: TGTGCCAGCAGCGCGGGGGACGAGGGCACTGAAGCTTTCTTT. Its protein product is CASSAGDEGTEAFF. This chain links TRBV6-8 with TRBJ1-1; D might be TRBD1 (5 bases). CDR1 is MNHGY and CDR2 is SAAAGT in the germline V gene. The CDR3 is 14 residues long. The V end lost 6 bases, the J end lost 4 bases, and 15 bases lay between the germline ends.

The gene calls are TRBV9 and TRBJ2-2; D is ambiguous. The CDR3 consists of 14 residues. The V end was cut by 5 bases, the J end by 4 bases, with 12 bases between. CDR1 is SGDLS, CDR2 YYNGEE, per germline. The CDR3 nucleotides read TGTGCCAGCAGTAGTGGTAGAGGCACCGGGGAGCTGTTTTTT. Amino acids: CASSSGRGTGELFF.